The rows below give T cell receptor beta chains drawn from one sample of a study of blood T cell repertoires in COVID-19. This table comes from immunoSEQ multiplex PCR, and its TCRdb copy is limited to in-frame clones, with some not included. Of over 85,000 clones listed, more than 90% were seen once; the top ten hold about 4%. Sequenced: peripheral blood. All receptors derive from a man between 18 and 35 years old with acute or convalescent COVID-19. Both conserved end residues are part of each CDR3. A D gene is named only where the DNA matches it firmly. The size entry is marked missing in some rows and otherwise reads once, few, many or a size class.

CASSQEGKGRTGITYNEQFF TGCGCCAGCAGCCAAGAAGGCAAGGGCCGAACAGGGATCACCTACAATGAGCAGTTCTTC . TRBV4-1 20 . TRBJ2-1
CASCNYRANYGYTF TGTGCCAGCTGCAACTACAGGGCCAACTATGGCTACACCTTC . TRBV6-5 14 . TRBJ1-2
CASSLSGPDTEAFF TGTGCCAGCAGCTTAAGTGGGCCAGACACTGAAGCTTTCTTT . TRBV11-3 14 . TRBJ1-1
CASSPGQGVYGYTF TGTGCCAGCAGCCCGGGACAGGGGGTCTATGGCTACACCTTC . TRBV7-6 14 TRBD1 TRBJ1-2
CASSSGGGSGNTIYF TGTGCCAGCAGTTCGGGCGGAGGCTCTGGAAACACCATATATTTT . TRBV7-9 15 . TRBJ1-3
CASSASGYEQYF TGTGCCAGCAGTGCCTCAGGGTACGAGCAGTACTTC . TRBV27 12 . TRBJ2-7
CASSFQGGNTEAFF TGTGCCAGCTCATTCCAGGGGGGGAACACTGAAGCTTTCTTT . TRBV18 14 TRBD1 TRBJ1-1
CSVLVRDRVVKLFF TGCAGCGTCCTAGTCCGGGACAGGGTTGTAAAACTGTTTTTT . TRBV29-1 14 TRBD1 TRBJ1-4
CASSQPASGGPLWGAQYF TGTGCCAGCAGCCAACCAGCTAGCGGGGGCCCCCTATGGGGGGCCCAGTACTTC . TRBV3-1/TRBV3-2 18 TRBD2 TRBJ2-5
CASSSSDRGVREKLFF TGTGCCAGTAGTTCTTCGGACAGGGGCGTAAGAGAAAAACTGTTTTTT . TRBV19 16 TRBD1 TRBJ1-4
CASSQDPLGAHGSNQPQHF TGCGCCAGCAGCCAAGATCCCCTGGGGGCCCACGGAAGCAATCAGCCCCAGCATTTT . TRBV4-1 19 . TRBJ1-5
CASSFPWTGLVTYEQYF TGTGCCAGCAGCTTCCCTTGGACAGGGCTAGTAACCTACGAGCAGTACTTC . TRBV7-9 17 TRBD1 TRBJ2-7
CASSVGETSGNTIYF TGTGCCAGCAGCGTCGGGGAAACTTCTGGAAACACCATATATTTT . TRBV9 15 . TRBJ1-3
CASSQDRGQNFYGYTF TGTGCCAGCAGCCAGGACAGGGGGCAGAACTTCTATGGCTACACCTTC . TRBV9 16 TRBD1 TRBJ1-2
CASSTLGLRRPEQFF TGTGCCAGCAGCACCCTGGGACTCCGGCGGCCTGAGCAGTTCTTC . TRBV21-1 15 . TRBJ2-1
CASSPSDRGQPQHF TGTGCCAGCTCACCATCTGACAGGGGCCAGCCCCAGCATTTT . TRBV18 14 TRBD1 TRBJ1-5
CASSPRTGNYEQYF TGTGCCAGCAGCCCTCGGACAGGAAACTACGAGCAGTACTTC . TRBV5-8 14 TRBD1 TRBJ2-7
CASSQEDWELFF TGTGCCAGCAGCCAAGAGGACTGGGAGCTGTTTTTT . TRBV3-1/TRBV3-2 12 . TRBJ2-2
CASSPGQEYTIYF TGTGCCAGCAGCCCGGGACAGGAATACACCATATATTTT . TRBV3-1/TRBV3-2 13 TRBD1 TRBJ1-3
CASSPSTGGYEQYF TGTGCCAGCAGCCCGTCGACAGGGGGCTACGAGCAGTACTTC . TRBV3-1/TRBV3-2 14 TRBD1 TRBJ2-7
CASSARGYEQYF TGTGCCAGCAGCGCCAGGGGGTACGAGCAGTACTTC . TRBV7-2 12 TRBD1 TRBJ2-7
CASSEAWTGPFYEQYF TGTGCCAGCAGTGAAGCATGGACAGGGCCATTCTACGAGCAGTACTTC . TRBV6-1 16 TRBD1 TRBJ2-7
CASSTESGNTIYF TGTGCCAGCAGCACGGAGTCTGGAAACACCATATATTTT once TRBV6-2/TRBV6-3 13 . TRBJ1-3
CASSQASSGRGDTQYF TGTGCCAGCAGCCAAGCGAGTAGCGGGAGAGGAGATACGCAGTATTTT . TRBV14 16 TRBD2 TRBJ2-3
CASSPRQGNTEAFF TGTGCCAGCTCTCCGCGGCAGGGAAACACTGAAGCTTTCTTT . TRBV18 14 . TRBJ1-1
CAWSVGLGTYEQYF TGTGCCTGGAGTGTCGGTCTCGGGACCTACGAGCAGTACTTC . TRBV30 14 . TRBJ2-7
CASSLDRVNEQYF TGCGCCAGCAGCTTGGACAGGGTAAACGAGCAGTACTTC . TRBV5-1 13 . TRBJ2-7
CASTSVLVNGYTF TGTGCCAGTACTTCCGTTCTAGTAAATGGCTACACCTTC . TRBV19 13 . TRBJ1-2
CAISGTGLVADTQYF TGTGCCATCTCCGGGACAGGGTTAGTCGCAGATACGCAGTATTTT . TRBV10-3 15 TRBD1 TRBJ2-3
CASSLGLAGTGELFF TGCGCCAGCAGCTTGGGACTAGCGGGAACCGGGGAGCTGTTTTTT . TRBV5-1 15 TRBD2 TRBJ2-2
CASSGQRGGDTQYF TGTGCCAGCAGCGGACAGCGGGGGGGGGATACGCAGTATTTT . TRBV2 14 TRBD2 TRBJ2-3
CASSLVEPTENTGELFF TGCGCCAGCAGCTTGGTCGAACCGACAGAGAACACCGGGGAGCTGTTTTTT . TRBV5-1 17 . TRBJ2-2
CASGQANYGYTF TGTGCCAGCGGACAGGCCAACTATGGCTACACCTTC . TRBV19 12 TRBD1 TRBJ1-2
CASSFPGQGPGNTIYF TGTGCCAGCAGCTTTCCGGGACAGGGGCCTGGAAACACCATATATTTT . TRBV5-6 16 TRBD1 TRBJ1-3
CASSFQGLAGGSLTYNEQFF TGTGCCAGCAGCTTCCAGGGACTAGCGGGGGGGTCCCTAACCTACAATGAGCAGTTCTTC . TRBV13 20 TRBD2 TRBJ2-1
CASSDLMNQPQHF TGTGCCAGCAGCGACTTAATGAATCAGCCCCAGCATTTT many TRBV5-8 13 . TRBJ1-5
CASSVNRDRGANTEAFF TGTGCCAGCAGCGTAAACCGGGACAGGGGGGCGAACACTGAAGCTTTCTTT . TRBV9 17 TRBD1 TRBJ1-1
CASSLDQGGSGTQYF TGCGCCAGCAGCTTGGACCAGGGGGGTTCAGGGACCCAGTACTTC . TRBV5-1 15 . TRBJ2-5
CASSRQQGLAGGTSYEQYF TGCGCCAGCAGCCGACAACAGGGACTAGCGGGAGGGACCTCCTACGAGCAGTACTTC . TRBV5-1 19 TRBD2 TRBJ2-7
CASSSQEPPFYNEQFF TGTGCCAGCAGTTCACAGGAGCCTCCTTTCTACAATGAGCAGTTCTTC few TRBV6-2/TRBV6-3 16 . TRBJ2-1
CASSEPGQGYEKLFF TGTGCCAGCAGTGAGCCGGGACAGGGCTATGAAAAACTGTTTTTT . TRBV25-1 15 TRBD1 TRBJ1-4
CASTDEAGLNTGELFF TGTGCCAGCACTGATGAGGCAGGGCTGAACACCGGGGAGCTGTTTTTT once TRBV6-1 16 . TRBJ2-2
CATSLASTDTQYF TGTGCCACCAGTCTGGCAAGCACAGATACGCAGTATTTT . TRBV24-1 13 . TRBJ2-3
CASSPSTGIGYGYTF TGTGCCAGTAGTCCATCGACAGGGATAGGCTATGGCTACACCTTC . TRBV19 15 TRBD1 TRBJ1-2
CASSLARNNEQFF TGCGCCAGCAGCTTGGCCCGTAACAATGAGCAGTTCTTC . TRBV5-1 13 . TRBJ2-1
CASSFRLNTEAFF TGCGCCAGCAGCTTCAGGTTAAACACTGAAGCTTTCTTT . TRBV5-1 13 . TRBJ1-1
CASSQGTSGSYNEQFF TGTGCCAGCAGCCAAGGGACTAGCGGCTCCTACAATGAGCAGTTCTTC . TRBV3-1/TRBV3-2 16 TRBD2 TRBJ2-1
CASSYYRFMNTEAFF TGTGCCAGCAGTTACTACAGGTTTATGAACACTGAAGCTTTCTTT . TRBV6-5 15 . TRBJ1-1
CASGGSGTSGDNEQFF TGTGCCAGTGGAGGGTCCGGGACTAGCGGGGACAATGAGCAGTTCTTC . TRBV19 16 TRBD2 TRBJ2-1
CASGTGYPSSSQPQHF TGTGCCAGCGGGACAGGGTACCCCTCATCAAGTCAGCCCCAGCATTTT . TRBV2 16 TRBD1 TRBJ1-5
CASSQPGQGAEAFF TGCGCCAGCAGCCAACCGGGACAGGGCGCTGAAGCTTTCTTT . TRBV4-1 14 TRBD1 TRBJ1-1
CASSRGQLMNTEAFF TGTGCCAGCAGCCGAGGACAGCTTATGAACACTGAAGCTTTCTTT . TRBV6-5 15 . TRBJ1-1
CASRPGQGRNSPLHF TGTGCCAGCAGACCCGGACAGGGGCGAAATTCACCCCTCCACTTT . TRBV6-4 15 TRBD1 TRBJ1-6
CASSTMGQGNGYTF TGTGCCAGCAGTACCATGGGACAGGGGAATGGCTACACCTTC . TRBV27 14 TRBD1 TRBJ1-2
CASSELAGVWGNEQFF TGCGCCAGCAGTGAACTAGCGGGAGTATGGGGCAATGAGCAGTTCTTC . TRBV10-2 16 TRBD2 TRBJ2-1
CASGLVRAGPLSSYEQYF TGTGCTAGTGGTTTGGTGAGGGCAGGACCTTTAAGCTCCTACGAGCAGTACTTC . TRBV12-5 18 . TRBJ2-7
CASSPQLGQGLDGYTF TGTGCCAGCTCACCACAACTGGGACAGGGACTTGATGGCTACACCTTC . TRBV18 16 TRBD1 TRBJ1-2
CASSKLVARQHSPLHF TGTGCCAGCAGCAAATTGGTGGCGCGACAGCACTCACCCCTCCACTTT . TRBV21-1 16 . TRBJ1-6
CASSDSMGPGTETENYGYTF TGCGCCAGCAGCGATTCAATGGGGCCCGGGACAGAGACAGAGAACTATGGCTACACCTTC once TRBV5-1 20 TRBD1 TRBJ1-2
CASSLGGQNSPLHF TGCGCCAGCAGCCTGGGGGGACAGAATTCACCCCTCCACTTT once TRBV5-1 14 TRBD1 TRBJ1-6